Below, 19 T cell receptor beta chains from the same sample are listed, as sequenced in a study of shared clonotypes between healthy human individuals. The table came from immunoSEQ multiplex PCR; TCRdb's copy has only in-frame clones and leaves some out. The sample yields roughly 2.4 million clones, roughly 95% seen once. Material for sequencing was naive CD4+ T cells sorted from blood. Subset described: CD45RA+ positively selected. These receptors all come from a man between 18 and 29 years old in good health.

A remark on this clone: Other DNA sequences in this sample translate to the same CDR3. The chain has TRBV7-2 and TRBJ2-3, with 8 bases aligning to TRBD2. The CDR3 sequence is 16 residues long. Germline V gene sequence: CDR1 SGHTA, CDR2 FQGNSA. V was clipped by 5 bases and J by 0 bases; unmatched bases: 7. As DNA, the CDR3 is TGTGCCAGCAGCCCTCTAGCGGGCCTTAGCACAGATACGCAGTATTTT. This gives the protein CASSPLAGLSTDTQYF. Filled out from reference TRBV7-2 and TRBJ2-3, the complete variable domain reads GAGVSQSPSNKVTEKGKDVELRCDPISGHTALYWYRQSLGQGLEFLIYFQGNSAPDKSGLPSDRFSAERTGGSVSTLTIQRTQQEDSAVYLCASSPLAGLSTDTQYFGPGTRLTVL.

The V call is TRBV6-1, the J call TRBJ1-5; TRBD1 matches at 9 bases. CDR1 is MNHNS and CDR2 is SASEGT in the germline V gene. There are 17 residues in the CDR3. V dropped 4 bases and J dropped 2; count of bases not matched to a gene: 9. The CDR3, as DNA: TGTGCCAGCAGTGTTGATTTGGACAGGGGACGCAATCAGCCCCAGCATTTT. As protein: CASSVDLDRGRNQPQHF.

This chain joins TRBV28 and TRBJ1-5; TRBD1 agrees at 9 bases. J gave up 0 bases and V 2 bases, and 5 bases lay outside the gene matches. CDR1 is MDHEN, CDR2 SYDVKM, per germline. The CDR3 runs 17 residues. The CDR3, as DNA: TGTGCCAGCAGTTTAGGACCGACAGGGGGTAGCAATCAGCCCCAGCATTTT. Protein product: CASSLGPTGGSNQPQHF.

The count of this clone is one. The sample holds other DNA sequences that translate to the same CDR3. The V gene is TRBV6-5, the J gene TRBJ1-5; D is uncertain. This CDR3 comprises 13 residues. The germline V and J ends were trimmed by 6 bases and 4 bases, with 10 bases remaining between them. Germline CDR1 and CDR2: MNHEY and SVGAGI. The CDR3 spells CASSLDGNQPQHF. The DNA for the CDR3 is TGTGCCAGCAGCTTGGACGGGAATCAGCCCCAGCATTTT.

Here the CDR3 reads CASSLMGGRREQYF. CDR3 sequence (DNA): TGTGCCAGCAGCTTGATGGGCGGGAGACGCGAGCAGTACTTC. The rearrangement links TRBV5-8 to TRBJ2-7; TRBD2 agrees at 7 bases. The ends lost 1 base at V and 6 bases at J; junction bases unmatched: 7. The CDR3 runs 14 residues. CDR1 is SGHTS and CDR2 is YDEGEE in the germline V gene.

The J gene is TRBJ1-2, the V gene TRBV30; D is perhaps TRBD1 (5 bases). The CDR3 sequence is 13 residues long. CDR1 and CDR2 from the germline V gene are GTSNPN and SVGIG (reference sequence). V lost 2 bases and J 2 bases, leaving 9 bases between the germline ends. This CDR3 reads CAWSSGGNYGYTF. CDR3 DNA sequence: TGTGCCTGGAGTTCCGGGGGAAACTATGGCTACACCTTC.

The chain combines TRBV19 with TRBJ2-7, with a weak D call TRBD1 (5 bases). Germline V lookup: CDR1 LNHDA, CDR2 SQIVND (reference sequence). CDR3 length: 13 residues. V was trimmed by 3 bases and J by 7 bases, leaving 13 bases between them. Here the CDR3 reads CASSIVRAREQYF. Here the CDR3 DNA reads TGTGCCAGTAGTATTGTCAGGGCGCGGGAGCAGTACTTC.

The J gene is TRBJ2-3, the V gene TRBV2, with 10 bases lining up with TRBD2. The germline CDR1 and CDR2 sequences are SNHLY and FYNNEI. This CDR3 is 12 amino acids long. The J segment lost 5 bases and the V segment lost 7 bases, leaving 0 bases of the junction unmatched. The CDR3 loop reads CASTSGGDTQYF. The CDR3 region has the DNA TGTGCCAGCACTAGCGGGGGAGATACGCAGTATTTT.

This chain connects TRBV30 to TRBJ1-6; D is unclear. This CDR3 spans 13 amino acids. The V end was cut by 4 bases, the J end by 1 base, with 5 bases between. Germline CDR1 and CDR2: GTSNPN and SVGIG (reference sequence). CDR3 bases: TGTGCCTGGACCGAGTCCTATAATTCACCCCTCCACTTT. It translates to CAWTESYNSPLHF.

The chain employs TRBV6-1 and TRBJ1-6; a possible D gene is TRBD1 (5 bases). The ends were cut back, 3 bases at V and 1 base at J, with 13 bases in the middle. This CDR3 region has 17 residues. From germline, CDR1 is MNHNS and CDR2 SASEGT. CDR3 sequence (DNA): TGTGCCAGCAGTGATCAGGGTTCAAGATCCTATAATTCACCCCTCCACTTT. Its protein product is CASSDQGSRSYNSPLHF.

V and J are TRBV14 and TRBJ1-2; D is undetermined. Between the trimmed V and J ends, which lost 6 bases and 1 base, there was a span of 15 bases. CDR1 and CDR2 (germline): SGHDN, FVKESK. This CDR3 has 15 residues. The CDR3 reads CASSLRAGDNYGYTF. The CDR3 bases are TGTGCCAGCAGTCTACGGGCGGGCGATAACTATGGCTACACCTTC.

Remarks on this clone: Other DNA sequences in this specimen translate into the identical CDR3. The V gene is TRBV19, the J gene TRBJ1-5; D perhaps matches TRBD1 (5 bases). V lost 5 bases and J lost 7, with 12 bases in between. This CDR3 comprises 13 residues. The germline gives CDR1 LNHDA, CDR2 SQIVND (reference sequence). CDR3 DNA sequence: TGTGCCAGTAGTGGTGGGGAGGGGCAGCCCCAGCATTTT. Protein: CASSGGEGQPQHF.

The V call is TRBV7-8, the J call TRBJ2-2, with TRBD2 as a possible D gene (5 bases). The V end was cut by 5 bases, the J end by 5 bases, with 21 bases between. From germline, CDR1 is SGHVS and CDR2 FQNEAQ. This CDR3 contains 17 residues. CDR3 amino acids: CASSRSLGSRETGELFF. The CDR3 coding sequence is TGTGCCAGCAGCCGTTCTCTAGGCTCAAGGGAGACCGGGGAGCTGTTTTTT.

The genes are TRBV4-1 and TRBJ1-6; 7 bases are shared with TRBD1. J gave up 9 bases and V 8 bases, and 10 bases lay outside the gene matches. In germline, CDR1 is MGHRA, CDR2 YSYEKL. This CDR3 region has 14 residues. CDR3 bases: TGCGCCAGCGGTCCCCCGGGACAGAGTTCACCCCTCCACTTT. Encoded protein: CASGPPGQSSPLHF.

This rearrangement joins TRBV5-4 to TRBJ2-1, with 11 bases lining up with TRBD2. V dropped 1 base and J dropped 7; count of bases not matched to a gene: 4. The germline CDR1 and CDR2 sequences are SGHNT and YYREEE (reference sequence). The CDR3 has 15 residues. CDR3 residues: CASSLNPSGRNEQFF. The CDR3 DNA reads as TGTGCCAGCAGCTTGAACCCTAGCGGGAGGAATGAGCAGTTCTTC.

V is TRBV7-9 and J is TRBJ1-3, with 11 bases identical to TRBD1. The CDR3 totals 17 residues. The trim removed 0 bases at V and 2 bases at J, leaving 3 bases unmatched. Germline V gene lookup returns CDR1 SEHNR and CDR2 FQNEAQ (reference sequence). This CDR3 is CASSLAPGQGAGNTIYF. In nucleotides, the CDR3 is TGTGCCAGCAGCTTAGCCCCGGGACAGGGGGCTGGAAACACCATATATTTT. The variable domain in full, completed from reference TRBV7-9 and TRBJ1-3, reads DTGVSQNPRHKITKRGQNVTFRCDPISEHNRLYWYRQTLGQGPEFLTYFQNEAQLEKSRLLSDRFSAERPKGSFSTLEIQRTEQGDSAMYLCASSLAPGQGAGNTIYFGEGSWLTVV.

The genes are TRBV19 and TRBJ2-5, with 9 positions matching TRBD2. Germline values: CDR1 LNHDA, CDR2 SQIVND (reference sequence). V trimming: 3 bases; J trimming: 1 base; junction bases outside the gene matches: 6. The CDR3 has 16 amino acids. CDR3 nucleotide sequence: TGTGCCAGTAGTATTGTTGCGGGGGGGCTCCAAGAGACCCAGTACTTC. Protein: CASSIVAGGLQETQYF.

V is TRBV15 and J is TRBJ2-1; D is perhaps TRBD1 (5 bases). CDR3 length equals 15 residues. CDR1 and CDR2 from the germline V gene are LNHNV and YYDKDF (reference sequence). V lost 5 bases and J lost 5, with 16 bases in between. The CDR3 region has the DNA TGTGCCACCAGCCCCCCAGGGCGTCCTAACAATGAGCAGTTCTTC. This codes for CATSPPGRPNNEQFF.

About this clone: The same CDR3 also results from other DNA sequences found in this sample. The chain combines TRBV10-3 with TRBJ2-1, with D perhaps being TRBD1 or TRBD2 (5 bases each). Trimming removed 4 bases at V and 6 bases at J, with 7 bases between. Germline values: CDR1 ENHRY, CDR2 SYGVKD. This CDR3 comprises 12 residues. CDR3 DNA sequence: TGTGCCATCAGTGGAGGGGTCAATGAGCAGTTCTTC. It yields the protein CAISGGVNEQFF.